The rows below give T cell receptor beta chains drawn from one sample of a study of cytomegalovirus exposure and HLA in healthy donors. This table comes from immunoSEQ multiplex PCR, and its TCRdb copy is limited to in-frame clones, with some not included. The sample lists about 160,000 clones, 84% occurring once. Sequenced: PBMCs. These receptors were obtained from a man aged 30 to 39 in good health and CMV-seropositive. Each CDR3 is given with its conserved first and last residue. Fields, in order: clone size, V gene, J gene, D gene, CDR3 DNA, CDR3 protein. D genes are given only for firm matches. A clone size is listed for some rows: how often the clone was seen (once, few, many), or a class if it is expanded.

clone size: NA; V gene: TRBV7-3; J gene: TRBJ1-2; D gene: NA; CDR3 DNA: TGTGCCAGCAGCTTAAATGGAGGGTACCATGGCTACACCTTC; CDR3 protein: CASSLNGGYHGYTF
clone size: NA; V gene: TRBV18; J gene: TRBJ2-7; D gene: NA; CDR3 DNA: TGTGCCAGCTCACCTCGGGACACCCGTTCCTACGAGCAGTACTTC; CDR3 protein: CASSPRDTRSYEQYF
clone size: NA; V gene: TRBV2; J gene: TRBJ2-1; D gene: NA; CDR3 DNA: TGTGCCAGCAGTCGGGAAGGGAATGAGCAGTTCTTC; CDR3 protein: CASSREGNEQFF
clone size: NA; V gene: TRBV7-6; J gene: TRBJ2-2; D gene: TRBD1; CDR3 DNA: TGTGCCAGCAGCTCTCCGAGAAACCTTGGACAGGGATACACCGGGGAGCTGTTTTTT; CDR3 protein: CASSSPRNLGQGYTGELFF
clone size: NA; V gene: TRBV6-5; J gene: TRBJ2-5; D gene: TRBD1; CDR3 DNA: TGTGCCAGCAGTTACCCAGGACAGGTGGAGACCCAGTACTTC; CDR3 protein: CASSYPGQVETQYF
clone size: NA; V gene: TRBV9; J gene: TRBJ2-2; D gene: NA; CDR3 DNA: TGTGCCAGCAGCGACGGGACTTACACCGGGGAGCTGTTTTTT; CDR3 protein: CASSDGTYTGELFF
clone size: NA; V gene: TRBV4-1; J gene: TRBJ2-7; D gene: NA; CDR3 DNA: TGCGCCAGCAGGCTACCGGGTGGTGAGCAGTACTTC; CDR3 protein: CASRLPGGEQYF
clone size: NA; V gene: TRBV9; J gene: TRBJ2-4; D gene: TRBD2; CDR3 DNA: TGTGCCAGCAGCGTAGAATTAGACAGCGGGAGTGACATTCAGTACTTC; CDR3 protein: CASSVELDSGSDIQYF
clone size: NA; V gene: TRBV19; J gene: TRBJ2-2; D gene: TRBD1; CDR3 DNA: TGTGCCAGTAACCGGGACAGGGTTAACGGGGAGCTGTTTTTT; CDR3 protein: CASNRDRVNGELFF
clone size: NA; V gene: TRBV11-2; J gene: TRBJ2-7; D gene: NA; CDR3 DNA: TGTGCCAGCAGCCGAGGAGCTAGCGCTAACTCCTACGAGCAGTACTTC; CDR3 protein: CASSRGASANSYEQYF
clone size: NA; V gene: TRBV6-1; J gene: TRBJ2-5; D gene: TRBD2; CDR3 DNA: TGTGCCAGCCGGGACTACCTCCCGAGGATAGAGACCCAGTACTTC; CDR3 protein: CASRDYLPRIETQYF
clone size: once; V gene: TRBV5-1; J gene: TRBJ2-7; D gene: NA; CDR3 DNA: TGCGCCAGCAGCTTAGGGGGAGTTGGTTACGAGCAGTACTTC; CDR3 protein: CASSLGGVGYEQYF
clone size: NA; V gene: TRBV6-1; J gene: TRBJ1-1; D gene: TRBD1; CDR3 DNA: TGTGCCAGCAGTGAAGAGGAGACAGGGCAAGCTGAAGCTTTCTTT; CDR3 protein: CASSEEETGQAEAFF
clone size: few; V gene: TRBV7-6; J gene: TRBJ2-7; D gene: TRBD2; CDR3 DNA: TGTGCCAGCAGCCGGGGACTAGCGGGGAGCTGGGAGCAGTACTTC; CDR3 protein: CASSRGLAGSWEQYF
clone size: NA; V gene: TRBV5-1; J gene: TRBJ2-7; D gene: TRBD1; CDR3 DNA: TGCGCCAGCAGCTTGGCCGACAGGGGGGTCGAGCAGTACTTC; CDR3 protein: CASSLADRGVEQYF
clone size: NA; V gene: TRBV10-3; J gene: TRBJ2-2; D gene: TRBD1; CDR3 DNA: TGTGCCATCAGATCCGGGACAGGGTCCCTCACCGGGGAGCTGTTTTTT; CDR3 protein: CAIRSGTGSLTGELFF
clone size: NA; V gene: TRBV7-9; J gene: TRBJ1-6; D gene: TRBD1; CDR3 DNA: TGTGCCAGCAGCCGGGACAGGGACGATTCACCCCTCCACTTT; CDR3 protein: CASSRDRDDSPLHF
clone size: NA; V gene: TRBV10-3; J gene: TRBJ2-3; D gene: TRBD2; CDR3 DNA: TGTGCCATCAGCTCGGGAGGGACTTACACAGATACGCAGTATTTT; CDR3 protein: CAISSGGTYTDTQYF
clone size: few; V gene: TRBV2; J gene: TRBJ2-7; D gene: NA; CDR3 DNA: TGTGCCAGCAGCGGACGGGGGAGTGACGAGCAGTACTTC; CDR3 protein: CASSGRGSDEQYF
clone size: NA; V gene: TRBV28; J gene: TRBJ2-3; D gene: NA; CDR3 DNA: TGTGCCAGCAGTTTATTGGCACCTAGCACAGATACGCAGTATTTT; CDR3 protein: CASSLLAPSTDTQYF
clone size: NA; V gene: TRBV5-8; J gene: TRBJ1-5; D gene: NA; CDR3 DNA: TGTGCCAGCAGTTGGAATTGGGGGGATAGCAATCAGCCCCAGCATTTT; CDR3 protein: CASSWNWGDSNQPQHF
clone size: NA; V gene: TRBV11-2; J gene: TRBJ1-5; D gene: NA; CDR3 DNA: TGTGCCAGCAGCTTAGCCGCCGGTGGGGCCCAGCCCCAGCATTTT; CDR3 protein: CASSLAAGGAQPQHF
clone size: NA; V gene: TRBV7-3; J gene: TRBJ2-3; D gene: NA; CDR3 DNA: TGTGCCAGCAGCCCCAGGGGCCACAGCACAGATACGCAGTATTTT; CDR3 protein: CASSPRGHSTDTQYF
clone size: few; V gene: TRBV27; J gene: TRBJ2-7; D gene: NA; CDR3 DNA: TGTGCCAGCAGTAAAACTCAGGGGTTGTCCTACGAGCAGTACTTC; CDR3 protein: CASSKTQGLSYEQYF
clone size: NA; V gene: TRBV25-1; J gene: TRBJ1-1; D gene: NA; CDR3 DNA: TGTGCCAGCAGTGAATGGGGAGGGGGGAACACTGAAGCTTTCTTT; CDR3 protein: CASSEWGGGNTEAFF
clone size: NA; V gene: TRBV6-1; J gene: TRBJ2-3; D gene: NA; CDR3 DNA: TGTGCCAGCAGTGAAGGGCTGGGTCAGGCGCAGTATTTT; CDR3 protein: CASSEGLGQAQYF
clone size: NA; V gene: TRBV21-1; J gene: TRBJ2-1; D gene: NA; CDR3 DNA: TGTGCCAGCAGCAGAGGACAGGGGAACCGGGACCGGAGGATCCATGAGCAGTTCTTC; CDR3 protein: CASSRGQGNRDRRIHEQFF
clone size: NA; V gene: TRBV6-1; J gene: TRBJ1-5; D gene: NA; CDR3 DNA: TGTGCCAGCAGAGAGTGGTTGGGCAATCAGCCCCAGCATTTT; CDR3 protein: CASREWLGNQPQHF
clone size: NA; V gene: TRBV27; J gene: TRBJ2-7; D gene: TRBD2; CDR3 DNA: TGTGCCACCAGGTTCGACCCGGGGGGACCGTACGAGCAGTACTTC; CDR3 protein: CATRFDPGGPYEQYF
clone size: NA; V gene: TRBV27; J gene: TRBJ2-3; D gene: TRBD1; CDR3 DNA: TGTTCGACAGGGGCGCTCACAGATACGCAGTATTTT; CDR3 protein: CSTGALTDTQYF
clone size: few; V gene: TRBV7-7; J gene: TRBJ2-3; D gene: TRBD2; CDR3 DNA: TGTGCCAGCAGCTTTGGCCTAGCGGGGGCGGAAGATACGCAGTATTTT; CDR3 protein: CASSFGLAGAEDTQYF
clone size: NA; V gene: TRBV7-8; J gene: TRBJ2-5; D gene: NA; CDR3 DNA: TGTGCCAGCAGCTTAGCGAGGGGGGGGACCCCCGACTTC; CDR3 protein: CASSLARGGTPDF
clone size: NA; V gene: TRBV6-5; J gene: TRBJ2-1; D gene: TRBD2; CDR3 DNA: TGTGCCAGCAGCTACGGGGGGGCCTATGAGCAGTTCTTC; CDR3 protein: CASSYGGAYEQFF